These 14 T cell receptor beta chains came from one sample sequenced in a study of blood T cell repertoires in COVID-19. The assay was immunoSEQ multiplex PCR, and TCRdb's table has in-frame clones only and misses some. This sample has over 75,000 clones, with roughly 78% found just once. The specimen sequenced was peripheral blood. All receptors come from a woman aged 80 or over with acute or convalescent COVID-19.

Comment on this clone: The junction departs from the called germline gene at one end, perhaps through a read error. CDR3 nucleotide sequence: TGTGCCAGCAGCTTCGCCGGGGGGCGAGGGGCGGTTTTC. Its translation is CASSFAGGRGAVF. The chain is built from TRBV12-3 or TRBV12-4 and TRBJ2-7, with D possibly TRBD2 on 7 matching bases. The CDR3 is made up of 13 amino acids.

V usage is TRBV5-4 and J usage is TRBJ1-2; D uncertain. This CDR3 spans 14 amino acids. Germline values: CDR1 SGHNT, CDR2 YYREEE (reference sequence). Between the trimmed V and J ends, which lost 4 bases and 7 bases, there was a span of 17 bases. Written as DNA, the CDR3 is TGTGCCAGCAGCCCGGAGGCGACAAGGGCTGGCTACACCTTC. Its translation: CASSPEATRAGYTF.

CDR3: CSVGSSGGAANEQYF. The CDR3 nucleotides are TGCAGCGTTGGTTCTAGCGGGGGGGCCGCGAACGAGCAGTACTTC. This sequence joins TRBV29-1 and TRBJ2-7; 12 nucleotides align to TRBD2. The J segment lost 5 bases and the V segment lost 4 bases, leaving 9 bases of the junction unmatched. CDR1 is SQVTM, CDR2 ANQGSEA, per germline. The CDR3 loop spans 15 amino acids.

The V call is TRBV24-1, the J call TRBJ1-5; no firm D call. The germline V and J ends were trimmed by 12 bases and 7 bases, with 12 bases remaining between them. CDR1 KGHDR and CDR2 SFDVKD come from the germline V gene. The CDR3 length is 11 residues. CDR3: CAPGKTQPQHF. CDR3 in DNA: TGTGCCCCCGGTAAAACCCAGCCCCAGCATTTT.

This clone showed up just a few times. The chain links TRBV2 to TRBJ2-7, with D tentatively TRBD1 (6 bases). V shed 7 bases and J shed 6 bases, with 16 bases lying between them. Germline-derived CDR1 and CDR2 are SNHLY and FYNNEI. This CDR3 comprises 13 residues. The CDR3 DNA is TGTGCCAGCAAGGGGGAACCGGTGGCCGAGCAGTACTTC. Protein product: CASKGEPVAEQYF.

This clone was picked up one time. The V and J genes are TRBV5-4 and TRBJ1-1; D is unclear. Germline lookup yields CDR1 SGHNT and CDR2 YYREEE (reference sequence). Trimming took 5 bases from V and 4 from J, leaving 9 bases between them. The CDR3 has 12 amino acids. The CDR3 sequence is CASSREGTEAFF. CDR3 nucleotide sequence: TGTGCCAGCAGTCGCGAGGGCACTGAAGCTTTCTTT.

This sequence joins TRBV28 and TRBJ2-7, with 8 positions matching TRBD1. V shed 1 base, J shed 4 bases, and the junction held 9 bases outside the gene matches. The CDR3 loop spans 16 amino acids. CDR1 MDHEN and CDR2 SYDVKM come from the germline V gene. The chain's CDR3 is CASSLLGQVGNYEQYF. The CDR3 coding sequence is TGTGCCAGCAGTTTATTGGGACAGGTTGGGAATTACGAGCAGTACTTC.

There are a few counts of this clone. The rearrangement uses TRBV10-2 and TRBJ2-2; 8 bases agree with TRBD2. The CDR3 loop spans 16 amino acids. Unmatched junction bases numbered 11, after V lost 6 bases and J lost 5 bases. Germline CDR1 reads WSHSY; CDR2 reads SAAADI. In DNA form, the CDR3 reads TGCGCCAGCAGGGGGGCAAGCGGGGGAAGAACCGGGGAGCTGTTTTTT. This translates into CASRGASGGRTGELFF.

The CDR3 nucleotides read TGTGCCAGCACTGACCGGGTCAGGGAGAACACCGGGGAGCTGTTTTTT. It encodes CASTDRVRENTGELFF. The V call is TRBV6-1, the J call TRBJ2-2; perhaps TRBD1 as D (5 bases). V was clipped by 7 bases and J by 1 base, with 16 bases between them. CDR1 is MNHNS and CDR2 is SASEGT in the germline V gene. This CDR3 contains 16 residues.

This chain joins TRBV9 and TRBJ1-5; a weak D match, TRBD1 (6 bases). The CDR3 loop spans 13 amino acids. Germline lookup yields CDR1 SGDLS and CDR2 YYNGEE. V was clipped by 2 bases and J by 4 bases, with 7 bases between them. The CDR3 loop reads CASSVDRNQPQHF. The CDR3 nucleotides read TGTGCCAGCAGCGTGGACAGAAATCAGCCCCAGCATTTT.

The chain recombines TRBV27 with TRBJ2-1; 9 bases line up with TRBD1. CDR3 length equals 15 residues. V trimming: 2 bases; J trimming: 3 bases; junction bases outside the gene matches: 2. Germline assignment: CDR1 MNHEY and CDR2 SMNVEV (reference sequence). CDR3 in amino acids: CASSLRDRVYNEQFF. CDR3 nucleotides: TGTGCCAGCAGTTTACGGGACAGGGTCTACAATGAGCAGTTCTTC.

This sequence joins TRBV15 and TRBJ2-6; 7 bases align to TRBD2. The CDR3 spans 17 residues. Germline trimming cut 3 bases from V and 2 bases from J; bases unmatched to any gene: 7. The germline gives CDR1 LNHNV, CDR2 YYDKDF (reference sequence). The CDR3: CATSSPQGGAGANVLTF. CDR3 bases: TGTGCCACCAGCAGCCCCCAGGGAGGGGCTGGGGCCAACGTCCTGACTTTC.

The rearrangement uses TRBV18 and TRBJ2-7; unclear D gene. Germline assignment: CDR1 KGHSH and CDR2 LQKENI. Trimming removed 2 bases from V and 2 bases from J, with 7 bases in between. The CDR3 sequence is 13 residues long. CDR3 region: CASSPGVTYEQYF. CDR3 DNA sequence: TGTGCCAGCTCACCAGGAGTGACCTACGAGCAGTACTTC.

The chain carries TRBV19 and TRBJ2-1; D possibly corresponds to TRBD2 (5 bases). Germline CDR1 LNHDA, CDR2 SQIVND (reference sequence). Trimming removed 2 bases at V and 6 bases at J, with 17 bases between. The CDR3 has 16 residues. CDR3 sequence (DNA): TGTGCCAGTAGTATATCTTGGAGGAATACTGTCAATGAGCAGTTCTTC. Translation gives CASSISWRNTVNEQFF.